This T cell receptor (beta chain) was recovered during a study of blood T cell repertoires in COVID-19. Allocation to cohorts depended on clinical history reported by the participants. For recovered donors of Cohort 3, there were two negative PCRs, clearance, or symptom resolution. The table lists this clone with a count of one. Original handling: Reference gene primer amplification gave nucleated cell count estimates. Some clones are missing from TCRdb's copy, which holds only in-frame ones; the method was immunoSEQ multiplex PCR. The DNA was the basis for D and trimming; V, J and clone size are from that table. Of 270,000 or so clones in the sample, 86% were seen once. This TCR came from a woman between 18 and 29 years old who had recovered from COVID-19. The sequenced material came from PBMCs or T cells enriched from blood (not recorded which).

CDR3 loop: CAISGQGDSPLHF. The CDR3 DNA is TGTGCCATCAGTGGACAGGGGGATTCACCCCTCCACTTT. The chain uses TRBV10-3 and TRBJ1-6; TRBD1 matches 9 bases. The germline V gene encodes CDR1 ENHRY and CDR2 SYGVKD. CDR3 length: 13 residues. With 4 bases clipped from V and 8 bases from J, the junction kept 0 bases outside the gene matches.